This T cell receptor beta chain was captured by sequencing in a study of cytomegalovirus exposure and HLA in healthy donors. Regarding this clone: What it recognizes is unknown.

Findings and caveats of the study: Of the V segments, some could not be distinguished, including TRBV6-2 and TRBV6-3, and were excluded. The authors later found most CMV-associated TCR beta chains appeared HLA-restricted.

PCR primers comprised 60 Vbeta and 13 Jbeta primers. Here immunoSEQ multiplex PCR was the method, and the copy in TCRdb shows in-frame clones only, minus some. In the table there are under 150,000 clones, roughly four fifths of which are singletons. Trimming shortened V by 0 bases and J by 4 bases, and 9 bases separated the two germline ends. Germline CDR1 is SGDLS and CDR2 is YYNGEE. The CDR3 covers 14 residues. The TCR comes from a male donor in good health and CMV-seronegative. Input material: PBMCs. V usage is TRBV9 and J usage is TRBJ2-3, with D perhaps TRBD2 (5 bases). This CDR3 is CASSVVGGPDTQYF. CDR3 nucleotide sequence: TGTGCCAGCAGCGTAGTAGGCGGGCCAGATACGCAGTATTTT. Supplemented by reference TRBV9 and TRBJ2-3, the full variable domain reads DSGVTQTPKHLITATGQRVTLRCSPRSGDLSVYWYQQSLDQGLQFLIQYYNGEERAKGNILERFSAQQFPDLHSELNLSSLELGDSALYFCASSVVGGPDTQYFGPGTRLTVL.